These T cell receptor beta chains were read from a single sample in a study of shared clonotypes between healthy human individuals. Data came from immunoSEQ multiplex PCR; TCRdb stores just in-frame clones and leaves some out. This table has around 1.1 million clones, around 77% appearing once. The sample taken for sequencing was memory CD4+ T cells from PBMCs. The receptors shown here come from a man in his late teens or twenties in good health. Some clones in this sample may be carry-over from other donors' samples. Both conserved end residues are part of each CDR3. The order of the fields is V gene, clone size, J gene, D gene, CDR3 protein, CDR3 DNA. A D gene is named only where the DNA matches it firmly. Size is omitted from some rows. Given values are once, few, many or a class for expanded clones.

>TRBV7-2|NA|TRBJ2-1|NA
CASSITGYNEQFF
TGTGCCAGCAGCATAACAGGATACAATGAGCAGTTCTTC
>TRBV7-9|many|TRBJ2-3|TRBD2
CASSLVSGRITDTQYF
TGTGCCAGCAGCTTAGTAAGCGGGAGGATCACAGATACGCAGTATTTT
>TRBV28|NA|TRBJ2-7|NA
CASSTVAGYEQYF
TGTGCCAGCAGTACCGTAGCCGGCTACGAGCAGTACTTC
>TRBV5-6|NA|TRBJ2-2|TRBD1
CASSLNRGATGELFF
TGTGCCAGCAGCTTGAACAGGGGTGCCACCGGGGAGCTGTTTTTT
>TRBV7-2|NA|TRBJ2-7|TRBD2
CASSLGGGRDPSSYEQYF
TGTGCCAGCAGCTTAGGGGGCGGGAGGGATCCCAGCTCCTACGAGCAGTACTTC
>TRBV11-3|NA|TRBJ2-7|NA
CASSSASDSYEQYF
TGTGCCAGCAGCTCGGCTAGCGATTCCTACGAGCAGTACTTC
>TRBV9|NA|TRBJ2-7|NA
CASSSTGVSYEQYF
TGTGCCAGCAGCTCCACCGGGGTCTCCTACGAGCAGTACTTC
>TRBV6-4|NA|TRBJ1-5|NA
CASSPRGGFQPQHF
TGTGCCAGCAGCCCGAGAGGGGGTTTTCAGCCCCAGCATTTT
>TRBV28|once|TRBJ2-1|NA
CASSGERPSSYNEQFF
TGTGCCAGCAGTGGGGAGCGGCCAAGCTCCTACAATGAGCAGTTCTTC
>TRBV19|NA|TRBJ2-3|NA
CASRSEPVTDTQYF
TGTGCCAGTAGATCGGAACCGGTCACAGATACGCAGTATTTT
>TRBV9|once|TRBJ2-2|TRBD2
CASSGLGQPGLAGVSGELFF
TGTGCCAGCAGCGGATTGGGACAGCCGGGACTAGCGGGAGTATCCGGGGAGCTGTTTTTT
>TRBV7-9|NA|TRBJ2-3|TRBD1
CASSLSGGADTQYF
TGTGCCAGCAGCCTTTCAGGGGGCGCAGATACGCAGTATTTT
>TRBV5-4|NA|TRBJ2-3|TRBD2
CASSSGSGRSNTDTQYF
TGTGCCAGCAGCTCAGGAAGCGGGAGGAGTAACACAGATACGCAGTATTTT
>TRBV11-2|NA|TRBJ2-1|NA
CASSLEGSETYNEQFF
TGTGCCAGCAGCTTAGAAGGCTCAGAGACCTACAATGAGCAGTTCTTC
>TRBV9|NA|TRBJ1-2|NA
CASSVDGGLYGYTF
TGTGCCAGCAGCGTAGATGGGGGTCTCTATGGCTACACCTTC
>TRBV6-5|NA|TRBJ1-1|NA
CASRLRGANTEAFF
TGTGCCAGCAGACTACGGGGGGCGAACACTGAAGCTTTCTTT
>TRBV5-5|NA|TRBJ1-1|NA
CASSFMYTEAFF
TGTGCCAGCAGCTTCATGTACACTGAAGCTTTCTTT
>TRBV4-1|few|TRBJ2-1|TRBD2
CASSQVPLLAGVLNEQFF
TGCGCCAGCAGCCAAGTGCCTCTCCTAGCGGGAGTACTCAATGAGCAGTTCTTC
>TRBV7-9|once|TRBJ2-3|NA
CASSLGGIPDTQYF
TGTGCCAGCAGCTTAGGGGGCATCCCAGATACGCAGTATTTT
>TRBV4-1|NA|TRBJ2-2|NA
CASSQDSAGEVSGSTGELFF
TGCGCCAGCAGCCAAGATAGCGCCGGTGAAGTTTCGGGGAGCACCGGGGAGCTGTTTTTT
>TRBV2|NA|TRBJ2-7|NA
CASKGRQSSYEQYF
TGTGCCAGCAAGGGTAGGCAGTCATCCTACGAGCAGTACTTC
>TRBV28|NA|TRBJ2-3|TRBD2
CASTLAGSGADTQYF
TGTGCCAGCACCTTAGCGGGAAGCGGGGCAGATACGCAGTATTTT
>TRBV5-1|NA|TRBJ1-1|NA
CASSLAQGAMNTEAFF
TGCGCCAGCAGCTTGGCGCAGGGCGCTATGAACACTGAAGCTTTCTTT
>TRBV7-3|NA|TRBJ2-1|NA
CASSLSSSYNEQFF
TGTGCCAGCAGCTTATCCTCCAGTTACAATGAGCAGTTCTTC